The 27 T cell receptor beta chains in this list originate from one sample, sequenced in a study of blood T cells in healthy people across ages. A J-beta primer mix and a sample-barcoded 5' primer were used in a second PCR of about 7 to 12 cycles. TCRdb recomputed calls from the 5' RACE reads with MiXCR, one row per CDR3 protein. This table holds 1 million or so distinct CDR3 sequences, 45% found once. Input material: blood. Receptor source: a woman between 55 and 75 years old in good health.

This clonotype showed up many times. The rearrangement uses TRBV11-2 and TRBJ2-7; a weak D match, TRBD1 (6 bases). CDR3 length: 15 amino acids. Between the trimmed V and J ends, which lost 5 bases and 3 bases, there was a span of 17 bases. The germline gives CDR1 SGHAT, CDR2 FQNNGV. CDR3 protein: CASSPPPGQGYEQYF. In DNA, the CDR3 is TGTGCCAGCAGCCCACCCCCGGGACAAGGCTACGAGCAGTACTTC.

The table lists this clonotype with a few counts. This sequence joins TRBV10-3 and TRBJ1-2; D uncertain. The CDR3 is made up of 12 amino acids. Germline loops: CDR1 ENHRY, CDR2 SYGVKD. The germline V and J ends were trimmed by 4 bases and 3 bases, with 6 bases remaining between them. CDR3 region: CAISVRDYGYTF. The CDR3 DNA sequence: TGTGCCATCAGTGTTAGGGACTATGGCTACACCTTC.

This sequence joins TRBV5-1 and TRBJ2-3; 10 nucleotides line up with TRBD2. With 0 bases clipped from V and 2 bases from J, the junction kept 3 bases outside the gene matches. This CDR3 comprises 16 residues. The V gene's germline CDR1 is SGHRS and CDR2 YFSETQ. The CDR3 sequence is CASSLVTSGITDTQYF. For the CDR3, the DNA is TGCGCCAGCAGCTTGGTAACTAGCGGGATCACAGATACGCAGTATTTT. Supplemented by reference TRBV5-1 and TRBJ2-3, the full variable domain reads KAGVTQTPRYLIKTRGQQVTLSCSPISGHRSVSWYQQTPGQGLQFLFEYFSETQRNKGNFPGRFSGRQFSNSRSEMNVSTLELGDSALYLCASSLVTSGITDTQYFGPGTRLTVL.

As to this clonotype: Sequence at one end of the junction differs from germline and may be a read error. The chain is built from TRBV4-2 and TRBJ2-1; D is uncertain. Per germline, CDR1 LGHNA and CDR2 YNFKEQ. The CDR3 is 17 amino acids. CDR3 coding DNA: TGTGCCAGCAGCCGCAACCCTCAGGTTAGCTCCCACAATGAGCAGTTCTTC. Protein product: CASSRNPQVSSHNEQFF.

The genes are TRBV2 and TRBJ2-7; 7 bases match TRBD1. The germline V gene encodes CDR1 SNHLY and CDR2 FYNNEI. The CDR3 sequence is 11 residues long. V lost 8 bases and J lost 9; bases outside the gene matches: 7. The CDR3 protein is CASPDREGQYF. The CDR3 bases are TGTGCCAGCCCCGACAGGGAAGGGCAGTACTTC. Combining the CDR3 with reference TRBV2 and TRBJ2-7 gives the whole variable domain EPEVTQTPSHQVTQMGQEVILRCVPISNHLYFYWYRQILGQKVEFLVSFYNNEISEKSEIFDDQFSVERPDGSNFTLKIRSTKLEDSAMYFCASPDREGQYFGPGTRLTVT.

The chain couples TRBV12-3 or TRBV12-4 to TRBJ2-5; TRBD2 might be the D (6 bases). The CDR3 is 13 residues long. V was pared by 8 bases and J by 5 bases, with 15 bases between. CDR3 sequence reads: CASVRGNGETQYF. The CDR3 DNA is TGTGCCAGCGTACGGGGGAATGGCGAGACCCAGTACTTC.

The CDR3 DNA sequence: TGCAGTGCTAGGGCCGGTCCCGCCGACGAGCAGTACTTC. This gives the protein CSARAGPADEQYF. This sequence joins TRBV20-1 and TRBJ2-5; D ambiguous. Gene TRBJ2-7 matches the end of the DNA better, so the J call may be wrong. The length of the CDR3 is 13 residues. CDR1 and CDR2 from the germline V gene are DFQATT and SNEGSKA (reference sequence).

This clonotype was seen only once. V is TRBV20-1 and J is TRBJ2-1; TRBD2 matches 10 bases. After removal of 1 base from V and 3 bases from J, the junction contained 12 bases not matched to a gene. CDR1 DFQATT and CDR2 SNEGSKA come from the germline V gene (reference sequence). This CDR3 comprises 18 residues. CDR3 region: CSARGGARTSGFYNEQFF. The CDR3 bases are TGCAGTGCTAGAGGCGGAGCCCGGACTAGCGGTTTCTACAATGAGCAGTTCTTC.

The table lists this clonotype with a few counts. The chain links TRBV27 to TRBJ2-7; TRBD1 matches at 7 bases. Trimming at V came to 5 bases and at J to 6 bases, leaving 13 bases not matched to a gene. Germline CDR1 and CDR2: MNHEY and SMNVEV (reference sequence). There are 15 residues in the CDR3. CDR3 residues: CASSPRVTGPSEQYF. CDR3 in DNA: TGTGCCAGCAGTCCCCGAGTGACAGGGCCATCCGAGCAGTACTTC.

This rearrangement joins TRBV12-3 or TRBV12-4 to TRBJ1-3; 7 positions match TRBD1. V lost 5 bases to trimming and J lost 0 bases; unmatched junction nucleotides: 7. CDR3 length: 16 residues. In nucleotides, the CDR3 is TGTGCCAGCAGTCTTAGGGGGCCCCGCTCTGGAAACACCATATATTTT. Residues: CASSLRGPRSGNTIYF.

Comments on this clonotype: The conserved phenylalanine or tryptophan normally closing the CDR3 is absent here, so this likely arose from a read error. The CDR3 loop is CASSYSGLGGDEQYL. The CDR3 DNA follows: TGTGCCAGCAGTTACTCAGGCCTTGGGGGCGACGAGCAGTACCTC. The J gene is TRBJ2-5, the V gene TRBV6-6; perhaps TRBD1 as D (6 bases). The DNA end lines up better with TRBJ2-7; the J call may be wrong. The CDR3 is 15 amino acids. Germline values: CDR1 MNHNY, CDR2 SVGAGI (reference sequence).

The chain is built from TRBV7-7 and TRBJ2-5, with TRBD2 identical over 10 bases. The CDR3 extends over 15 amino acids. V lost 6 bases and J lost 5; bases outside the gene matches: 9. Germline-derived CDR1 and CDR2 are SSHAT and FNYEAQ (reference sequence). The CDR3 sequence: CASSPAGGLGETQYF. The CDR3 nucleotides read TGTGCCAGCAGTCCAGCGGGAGGGCTCGGGGAGACCCAGTACTTC.

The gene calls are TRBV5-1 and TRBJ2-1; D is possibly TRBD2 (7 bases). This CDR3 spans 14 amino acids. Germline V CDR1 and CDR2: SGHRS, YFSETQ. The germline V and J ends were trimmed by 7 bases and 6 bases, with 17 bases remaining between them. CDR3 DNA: TGCGCCAGCCGCGTCGGGGGGCCGGGCAATGAGCAGTTCTTC. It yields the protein CASRVGGPGNEQFF.

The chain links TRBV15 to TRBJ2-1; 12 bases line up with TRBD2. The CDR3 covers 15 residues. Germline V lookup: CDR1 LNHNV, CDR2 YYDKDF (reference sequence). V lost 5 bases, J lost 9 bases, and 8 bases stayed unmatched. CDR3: CATSVRLAGASEQFF. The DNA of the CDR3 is TGTGCCACCAGCGTACGACTAGCGGGAGCATCTGAGCAGTTCTTC.

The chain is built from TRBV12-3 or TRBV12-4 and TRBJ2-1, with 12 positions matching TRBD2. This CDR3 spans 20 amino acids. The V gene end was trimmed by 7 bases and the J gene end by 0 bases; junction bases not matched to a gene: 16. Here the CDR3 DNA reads TGTGCCAGCATTGAAGGCCGGCTAGCGGGAGGGTTGAGCTCCTACAATGAGCAGTTCTTC. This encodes CASIEGRLAGGLSSYNEQFF.

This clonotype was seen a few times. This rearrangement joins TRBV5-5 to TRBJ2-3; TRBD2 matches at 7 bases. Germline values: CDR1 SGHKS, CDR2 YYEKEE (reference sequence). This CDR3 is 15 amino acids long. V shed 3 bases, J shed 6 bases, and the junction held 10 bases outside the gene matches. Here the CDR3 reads CASSSVGEGRDTQYF. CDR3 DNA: TGTGCCAGCAGCTCCGTTGGGGAGGGCCGGGATACGCAGTATTTT.

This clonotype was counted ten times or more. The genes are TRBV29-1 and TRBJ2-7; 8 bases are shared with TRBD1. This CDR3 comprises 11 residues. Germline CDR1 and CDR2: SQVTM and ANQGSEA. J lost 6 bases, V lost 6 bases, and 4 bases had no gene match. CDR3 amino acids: CSVSRGREQYF. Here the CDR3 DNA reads TGCAGCGTGAGCAGGGGGCGCGAGCAGTACTTC.

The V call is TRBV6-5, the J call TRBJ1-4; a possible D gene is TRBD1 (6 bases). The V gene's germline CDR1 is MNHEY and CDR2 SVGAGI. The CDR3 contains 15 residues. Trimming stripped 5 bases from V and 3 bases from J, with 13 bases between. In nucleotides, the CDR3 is TGTGCCAGCAGTCTACAGGGCGCGCCTAATGAAAAACTGTTTTTT. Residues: CASSLQGAPNEKLFF.

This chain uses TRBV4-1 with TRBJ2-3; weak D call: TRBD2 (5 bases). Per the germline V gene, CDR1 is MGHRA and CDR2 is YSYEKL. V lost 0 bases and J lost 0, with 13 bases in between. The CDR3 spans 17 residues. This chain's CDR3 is CASSQDGRGSSTDTQYF. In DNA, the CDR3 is TGCGCCAGCAGCCAAGATGGTCGAGGGTCTAGCACAGATACGCAGTATTTT.

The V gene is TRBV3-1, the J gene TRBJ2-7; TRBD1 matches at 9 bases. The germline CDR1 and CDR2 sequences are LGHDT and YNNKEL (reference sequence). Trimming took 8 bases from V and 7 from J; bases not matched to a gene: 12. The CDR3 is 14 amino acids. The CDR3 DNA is TGTGCCAGCGTCCATGGAACAGGGGGCAATGAGCAGTACTTC. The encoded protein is CASVHGTGGNEQYF.

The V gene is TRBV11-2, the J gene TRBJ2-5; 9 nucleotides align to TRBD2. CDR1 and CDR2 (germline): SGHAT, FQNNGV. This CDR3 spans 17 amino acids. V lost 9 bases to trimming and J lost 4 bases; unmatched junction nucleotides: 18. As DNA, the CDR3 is TGTGCCAGTACCCTCCCGGGTTTAGCGGGAGATACAGAGACCCAGTACTTC. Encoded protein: CASTLPGLAGDTETQYF.

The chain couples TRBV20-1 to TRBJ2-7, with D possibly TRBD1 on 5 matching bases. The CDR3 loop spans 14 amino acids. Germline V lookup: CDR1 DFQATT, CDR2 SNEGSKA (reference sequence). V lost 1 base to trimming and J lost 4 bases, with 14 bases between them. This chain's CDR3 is CSARARQGRYEQYF. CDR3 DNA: TGCAGTGCTAGAGCCCGGCAGGGAAGATACGAGCAGTACTTC.

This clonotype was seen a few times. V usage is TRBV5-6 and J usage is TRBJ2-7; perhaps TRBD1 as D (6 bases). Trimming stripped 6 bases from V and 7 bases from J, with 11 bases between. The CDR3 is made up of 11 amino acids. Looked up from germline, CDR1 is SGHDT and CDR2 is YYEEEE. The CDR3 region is CASNAGVEQYF. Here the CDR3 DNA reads TGTGCCAGCAACGCAGGGGTTGAGCAGTACTTC. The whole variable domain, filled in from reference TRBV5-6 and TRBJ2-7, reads DAGVTQSPTHLIKTRGQQVTLRCSPKSGHDTVSWYQQALGQGPQFIFQYYEEEERQRGNFPDRFSGHQFPNYSSELNVNALLLGDSALYLCASNAGVEQYFGPGTRLTVT.

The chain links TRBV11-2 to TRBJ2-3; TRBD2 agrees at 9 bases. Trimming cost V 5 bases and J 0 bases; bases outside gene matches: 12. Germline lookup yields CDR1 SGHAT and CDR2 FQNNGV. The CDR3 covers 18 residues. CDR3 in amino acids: CASSPRVVAGASTDTQYF. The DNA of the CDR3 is TGTGCCAGCAGCCCTCGTGTGGTAGCGGGAGCTAGCACAGATACGCAGTATTTT.

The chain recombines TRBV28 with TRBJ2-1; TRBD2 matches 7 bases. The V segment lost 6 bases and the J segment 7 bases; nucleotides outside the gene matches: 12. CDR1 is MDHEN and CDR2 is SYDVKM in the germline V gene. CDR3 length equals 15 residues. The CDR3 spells CASSPRDYRSNEQFF. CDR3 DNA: TGTGCCAGCAGCCCACGGGACTACCGATCGAATGAGCAGTTCTTC.

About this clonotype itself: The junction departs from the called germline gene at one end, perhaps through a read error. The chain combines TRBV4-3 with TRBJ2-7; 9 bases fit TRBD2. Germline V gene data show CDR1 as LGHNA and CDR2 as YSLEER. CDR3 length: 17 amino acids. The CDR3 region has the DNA TGCGCCAGCAGCCAAGACGGACCTAGCGGGAAATCCTACGGGCAGTACTTC. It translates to CASSQDGPSGKSYGQYF.

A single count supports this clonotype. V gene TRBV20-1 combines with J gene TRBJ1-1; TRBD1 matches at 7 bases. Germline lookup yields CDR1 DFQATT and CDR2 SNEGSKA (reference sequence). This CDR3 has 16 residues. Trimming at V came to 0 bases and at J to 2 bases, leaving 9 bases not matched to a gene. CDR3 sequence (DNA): TGCAGTGCTAGAGATAAGGGGGCTATAGGAAACACTGAAGCTTTCTTT. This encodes CSARDKGAIGNTEAFF.